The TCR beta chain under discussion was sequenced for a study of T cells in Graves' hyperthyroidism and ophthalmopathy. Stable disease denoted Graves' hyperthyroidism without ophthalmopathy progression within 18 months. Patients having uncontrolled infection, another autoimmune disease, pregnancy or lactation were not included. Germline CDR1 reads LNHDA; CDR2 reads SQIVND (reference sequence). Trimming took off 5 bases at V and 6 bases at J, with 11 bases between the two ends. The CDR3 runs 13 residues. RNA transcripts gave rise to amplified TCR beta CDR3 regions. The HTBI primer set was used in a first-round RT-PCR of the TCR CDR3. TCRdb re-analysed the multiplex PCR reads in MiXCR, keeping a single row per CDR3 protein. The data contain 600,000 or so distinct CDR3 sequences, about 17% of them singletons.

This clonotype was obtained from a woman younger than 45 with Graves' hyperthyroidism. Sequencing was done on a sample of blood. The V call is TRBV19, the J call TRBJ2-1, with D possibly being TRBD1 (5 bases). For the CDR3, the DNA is TGTGCCAGTAGTCCCCAGGGCGGCAATGAGCAGTTCTTC. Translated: CASSPQGGNEQFF.